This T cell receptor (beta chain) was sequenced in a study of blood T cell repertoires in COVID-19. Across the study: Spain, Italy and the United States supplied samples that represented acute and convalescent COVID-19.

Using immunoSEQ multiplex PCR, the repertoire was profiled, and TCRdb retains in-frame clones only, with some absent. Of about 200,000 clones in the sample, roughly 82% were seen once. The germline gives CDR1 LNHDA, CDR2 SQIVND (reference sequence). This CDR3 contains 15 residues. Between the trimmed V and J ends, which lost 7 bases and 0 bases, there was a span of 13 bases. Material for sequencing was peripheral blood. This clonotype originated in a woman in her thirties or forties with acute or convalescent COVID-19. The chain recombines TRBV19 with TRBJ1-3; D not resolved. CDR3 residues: CASTPGSFSGNTIYF. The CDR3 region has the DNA TGTGCCAGTACCCCAGGCAGCTTCTCTGGAAACACCATATATTTT.